This T cell receptor beta chain was obtained from a study of blood T cell repertoires in COVID-19. Study-level information: Sites across the United States, Italy and Spain contributed samples from acute and convalescent COVID-19.

Trimming removed 1 base at V and 5 bases at J, with 10 bases between. CDR3 length equals 14 residues. From germline, CDR1 is LGHDT and CDR2 YNNKEL (reference sequence). Libraries were prepared by immunoSEQ multiplex PCR; TCRdb keeps only in-frame clonotypes and omits some of them. Here the sample spans around 270,000 clones, around nine tenths being singletons. Sequenced sample: peripheral blood. This receptor was obtained from a man aged 35-49 years with acute or convalescent COVID-19. The chain employs TRBV3-1 (or the pseudogene TRBV3-2) and TRBJ2-3, with a weak D call TRBD1 (6 bases). CDR3: CASSQGGRGDTQYF. The DNA of the CDR3 is TGTGCCAGCAGCCAAGGGGGCAGGGGAGATACGCAGTATTTT.